Given below is one T cell receptor (beta chain) in context. Its antigen is as yet unknown. With 60 Vbeta and 13 Jbeta primers, the PCR was carried out. The table came from immunoSEQ multiplex PCR; TCRdb's copy has only in-frame clones and leaves some out. Here the sample spans 200,000 to 300,000 clones, about 81% being singletons. Germline V gene sequence: CDR1 SNHLY, CDR2 FYNNEI. The V end was cut by 1 base, the J end by 3 bases, with 10 bases between. The CDR3 length is 14 residues. The data belong to a study of cytomegalovirus exposure and HLA in healthy donors. Whole-study context: T cells numbering approximately 170 million yielded some 120 million unique TCR beta sequences in an earlier analysis.

Study-wide points: When analyzed later, the rates of TCR association showed variation by HLA locus, with DRB1 the most and HLA-C the fewest. A few chains linked to CMV were shown in vitro to be specific for CMV antigens. In terms of immune exposure information, only CMV serostatus was available.

Input material: PBMCs. This clonotype was obtained from a woman between 40 and 50 years old in good health and CMV-seropositive. The chain recombines TRBV2 with TRBJ2-7; D unclear. CDR3 sequence (DNA): TGTGCCAGCAGTGAAGGAGGCAGTTTCTACGAGCAGTACTTC. Protein: CASSEGGSFYEQYF.